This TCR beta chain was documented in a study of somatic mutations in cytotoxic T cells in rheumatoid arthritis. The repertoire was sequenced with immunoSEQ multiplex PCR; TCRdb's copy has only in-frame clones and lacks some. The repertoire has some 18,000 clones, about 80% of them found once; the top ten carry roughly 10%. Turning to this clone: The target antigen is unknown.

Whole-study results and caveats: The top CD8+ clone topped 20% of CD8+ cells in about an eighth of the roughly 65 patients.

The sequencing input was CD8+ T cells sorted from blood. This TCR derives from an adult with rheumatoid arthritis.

Written as DNA, the CDR3 is TGTGCCAGCAGCTTCCGAGTGGGGCTGGACACTGAAGCTTTCTTT. Its translation is CASSFRVGLDTEAFF. This chain uses TRBV7-6 with TRBJ1-1; D may be TRBD1 (5 bases). Between the trimmed V and J ends, which lost 3 bases and 3 bases, there was a span of 14 bases. CDR3 length: 15 amino acids. Germline loops: CDR1 SGHVS, CDR2 FNYEAQ.